Below are 17 T cell receptor beta chains sequenced from a single sample in a study of blood T cells in healthy people across ages. A second about 7 to 11 cycle PCR used barcoded and J-beta primers. Using its own MiXCR run on the 5' RACE reads, TCRdb lists one record per CDR3 protein. The sample records fewer than 1 million distinct CDR3 sequences, around two fifths being singletons. Sequencing was performed on blood. The source of these receptors is a man in his 60s in good health.

The chain employs TRBV7-2 and TRBJ2-3; 8 nucleotides align to TRBD2. Germline CDR1 is SGHTA and CDR2 is FQGNSA. The J segment lost 5 bases and the V segment lost 5 bases, leaving 6 bases of the junction unmatched. This CDR3 comprises 14 residues. CDR3 amino acids: CASSLGLALDTQYF. The CDR3 coding sequence is TGTGCCAGCAGCCTTGGACTAGCCCTAGATACGCAGTATTTT. The full variable domain, in which reference TRBV7-2 and TRBJ2-3 provide the parts outside the CDR3, is GAGVSQSPSNKVTEKGKDVELRCDPISGHTALYWYRQSLGQGLEFLIYFQGNSAPDKSGLPSDRFSAERTGGSVSTLTIQRTQQEDSAVYLCASSLGLALDTQYFGPGTRLTVL.

V usage is TRBV5-5 and J usage is TRBJ1-5; 10 nucleotides align to TRBD1. The CDR3 has 14 amino acids. Germline V lookup: CDR1 SGHKS, CDR2 YYEKEE (reference sequence). Germline trimming cut 4 bases from V and 7 bases from J; bases unmatched to any gene: 5. CDR3: CASSAGTGVQPQHF. The DNA of the CDR3 is TGTGCCAGCAGCGCCGGGACAGGGGTCCAGCCCCAGCATTTT.

To note about this clonotype: Germline and junction disagree at one end, which may indicate a read error. The chain couples TRBV15 to TRBJ2-1; 7 bases line up with TRBD1. Germline V gives CDR1 LNHNV, CDR2 YYDKDF (reference sequence). The CDR3 is 14 residues long. The CDR3 loop reads CATGRGGGGNEQFF. CDR3 DNA: TGTGCCACCGGCAGAGGGGGCGGCGGCAATGAGCAGTTCTTC.

Concerning this clonotype: An end of the junction does not agree with germline; a read error may underlie this. V gene TRBV6-5 combines with J gene TRBJ1-2; 7 bases agree with TRBD1. The length of the CDR3 is 14 residues. CDR1 is MNHEY and CDR2 is SVGAGI in the germline V gene. The CDR3 here is CASAGKQGNYGCTF. The CDR3 coding sequence is TGTGCCAGCGCCGGCAAACAGGGGAACTATGGCTGCACCTTC.

The chain has TRBV5-1 and TRBJ1-2; D remains unclear. Trimming pared 0 bases from V and 6 bases from J, leaving 6 bases between. This CDR3 region has 12 residues. Germline loops: CDR1 SGHRS, CDR2 YFSETQ. Written as DNA, the CDR3 is TGCGCCAGCAGCTTGGGCCGGAATGGCTACACCTTC. Translated: CASSLGRNGYTF.

This clonotype was counted only a few times. The rearrangement uses TRBV14 and TRBJ2-2; the match to TRBD2 covers 7 bases. CDR3 length equals 16 residues. Trimming at V came to 1 base and at J to 7 bases, leaving 9 bases not matched to a gene. Per germline, CDR1 SGHDN and CDR2 FVKESK. DNA of the CDR3: TGTGCCAGCAGCCAAGGAGCGGGGCGGTGGAGCGGGGAGCTGTTTTTT. Translated: CASSQGAGRWSGELFF.

J is TRBJ2-5 and V is TRBV7-2, with 12 nucleotides matching TRBD2. The CDR3 spans 14 residues. Germline V gives CDR1 SGHTA, CDR2 FQGNSA. The V and J ends lost 5 bases and 4 bases, in that order; junction bases with no gene match: 2. CDR3 nucleotides: TGTGCCAGCAGCCAGACTAGCGGGGGAGAGACCCAGTACTTC. Translating it yields CASSQTSGGETQYF.

This clonotype has just one count. This may be a read error: a much more frequent sequence differs by one nucleotide. The chain employs TRBV5-1 and TRBJ2-2, with 8 bases identical to TRBD1. Germline V gene data show CDR1 as SGHRS and CDR2 as YFSETQ. The length of the CDR3 is 13 residues. Here the CDR3 DNA reads TGCGTCAGCACCCGACAGGGGAGCGGGGAGCTGTTTTTT. Its translation: CVSTRQGSGELFF.

The gene calls are TRBV9 and TRBJ2-3, with 8 bases identical to TRBD1. The CDR3 covers 17 residues. Per the germline V gene, CDR1 is SGDLS and CDR2 is YYNGEE. V was pared by 2 bases and J by 0 bases, with 8 bases of the junction left unmatched. The CDR3 DNA is TGTGCCAGCAGCGTGGACAGGGACGTTTGGAGCACAGATACGCAGTATTTT. Residues: CASSVDRDVWSTDTQYF.

The chain uses TRBV14 and TRBJ2-1, with D perhaps given as TRBD1 or TRBD2 (5 bases each). CDR3 size: 16 residues. Trimming removed 0 bases from V and 0 bases from J, with 9 bases in between. Germline V gene data show CDR1 as SGHDN and CDR2 as FVKESK. The CDR3 sequence: CASSQDNGASYNEQFF. CDR3 nucleotide sequence: TGTGCCAGCAGCCAAGATAACGGGGCCTCCTACAATGAGCAGTTCTTC.

The rearrangement links TRBV6-2 or TRBV6-3 to TRBJ2-3; no reliable D call. Trimming took off 5 bases at V and 3 bases at J, with 12 bases between the two ends. Germline values: CDR1 MNHEY, CDR2 SVGEGT. This CDR3 has 14 amino acids. DNA for the CDR3: TGTGCCAGCAGTAATACTAAAAGGACAGATACGCAGTATTTT. Translating it yields CASSNTKRTDTQYF.

This clonotype was counted between two and nine times. This rearrangement joins TRBV6-6 to TRBJ2-1; D unclear. With 5 bases removed from V and 7 bases from J, the gap between germline ends came to 6 bases. The CDR3 sequence is 11 residues long. Germline V lookup: CDR1 MNHNY, CDR2 SVGAGI (reference sequence). CDR3 DNA: TGTGCCAGCAGTAACATTAATGAGCAGTTCTTC. This codes for CASSNINEQFF.

The V and J genes are TRBV28 and TRBJ2-1; the D gene is possibly TRBD2 (6 bases). The germline CDR1 and CDR2 sequences are MDHEN and SYDVKM. V was cut by 5 bases and J by 13 bases, with 27 bases left in between. The CDR3 loop spans 16 amino acids. This chain's CDR3 is CASSGARGTVCSHQFF. The CDR3 bases are TGTGCCAGCAGTGGGGCGCGGGGAACAGTCTGCTCCCATCAGTTCTTC.

The chain links TRBV5-1 to TRBJ2-1, with 8 nucleotides matching TRBD2. J gave up 8 bases and V 5 bases, and 3 bases lay outside the gene matches. CDR1 is SGHRS and CDR2 is YFSETQ in the germline V gene. The CDR3 runs 12 residues. CDR3 residues: CASRPTSDEQFF. The CDR3 region has the DNA TGCGCCAGCAGGCCGACTAGCGATGAGCAGTTCTTC.

V gene TRBV7-7 combines with J gene TRBJ2-3; maybe TRBD1 (5 bases). V lost 1 base and J 5 bases, leaving 13 bases between the germline ends. Germline V gene data show CDR1 as SSHAT and CDR2 as FNYEAQ (reference sequence). CDR3 length equals 15 residues. CDR3 amino acids: CASSLGVSRGDTQYF. The DNA for the CDR3 is TGTGCCAGCAGCTTAGGGGTCTCTAGGGGAGATACGCAGTATTTT.

V gene TRBV7-9 combines with J gene TRBJ2-3, with D possibly being TRBD2 (6 bases). The CDR3 contains 15 residues. With 4 bases removed from V and 2 bases from J, the gap between germline ends came to 13 bases. Germline V lookup: CDR1 SEHNR, CDR2 FQNEAQ (reference sequence). CDR3: CASSYPSAITDTQYF. Written as DNA, the CDR3 is TGTGCCAGCAGCTATCCTAGCGCGATCACAGATACGCAGTATTTT.

The chain couples TRBV29-1 to TRBJ2-7; TRBD2 agrees at 8 bases. The CDR3 contains 12 residues. V was clipped by 4 bases and J by 12 bases; unmatched bases: 11. Germline CDR1 is SQVTM and CDR2 is ANQGSEA. CDR3 loop: CSVGSGLGGGYF. The CDR3 DNA follows: TGCAGCGTTGGCTCTGGTCTCGGGGGGGGGTACTTC.